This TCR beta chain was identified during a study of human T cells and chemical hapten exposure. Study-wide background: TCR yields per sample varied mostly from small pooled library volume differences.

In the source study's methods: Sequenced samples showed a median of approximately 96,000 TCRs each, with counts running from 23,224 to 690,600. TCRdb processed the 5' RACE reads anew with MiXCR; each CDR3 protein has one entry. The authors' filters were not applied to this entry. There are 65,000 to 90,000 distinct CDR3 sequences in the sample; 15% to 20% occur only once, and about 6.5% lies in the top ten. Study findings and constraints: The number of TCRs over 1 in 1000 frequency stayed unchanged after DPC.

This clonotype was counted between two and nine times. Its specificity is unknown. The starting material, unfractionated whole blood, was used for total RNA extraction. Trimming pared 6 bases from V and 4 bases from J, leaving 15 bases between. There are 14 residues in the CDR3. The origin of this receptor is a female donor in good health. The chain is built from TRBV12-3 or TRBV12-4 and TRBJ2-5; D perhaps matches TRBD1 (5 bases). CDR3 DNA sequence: TGTGCCAGCAGCCCTGGACAATTCGGAGAGACCCAGTACTTC. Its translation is CASSPGQFGETQYF.